Listed below are T cell receptor beta chains from one sample, sequenced in a study of tumor-infiltrating lymphocytes in primary liver carcinoma. One entry per CDR3 protein, called by TCRdb with MiXCR from the multiplex PCR reads. The sample has tens of thousands of distinct CDR3 sequences; about two thirds are singletons. Sample: liver tumor tissue from sampling region 4. The receptor source for this set is a man between 40 and 49 years old with primary liver carcinoma and hepatitis B virus infection. Each CDR3 is given without its conserved first and last residue. Only some rows state a clone size, as once, few, many or a class for expanded clones.

cdr3_length: 11; clone_size: .; v_call: TRBV11-2; cdr3_aa: ASSLTGVLGYT
cdr3_length: 13; clone_size: many; v_call: TRBV4-1; cdr3_aa: ASTPGTSGAYEQY
cdr3_length: 17; clone_size: .; v_call: TRBV11-2; cdr3_aa: ASSLDGLFSGTLYNEQF
cdr3_length: 15; clone_size: .; v_call: TRBV5-6; cdr3_aa: ASSIRLAGVISYEQY
cdr3_length: 14; clone_size: many; v_call: TRBV10-3; cdr3_aa: AIRTYGQENTGELF
cdr3_length: 11; clone_size: .; v_call: TRBV30; cdr3_aa: AWSSHTDQPQH
cdr3_length: 10; clone_size: .; v_call: TRBV11-3; cdr3_aa: ASSPDAGELF
cdr3_length: 13; clone_size: .; v_call: TRBV6-1; cdr3_aa: ASRLGTTPYSEQF
cdr3_length: 13; clone_size: .; v_call: TRBV5-6; cdr3_aa: ASSLVGEPCQPQH
cdr3_length: 13; clone_size: many; v_call: TRBV7-9; cdr3_aa: ASSLRQGATDTQY
cdr3_length: 12; clone_size: few; v_call: TRBV6-1; cdr3_aa: ASIGIPSYNEQF
cdr3_length: 9; clone_size: .; v_call: TRBV11-2; cdr3_aa: ASKAGYKQY
cdr3_length: 11; clone_size: .; v_call: TRBV29-1; cdr3_aa: SAGLDVDQPQH
cdr3_length: 13; clone_size: .; v_call: TRBV29-1; cdr3_aa: SVDLSRANINEHF
cdr3_length: 16; clone_size: .; v_call: TRBV7-9; cdr3_aa: ASSPGVSAGRLTGELF
cdr3_length: 12; clone_size: .; v_call: TRBV20-1; cdr3_aa: SARDQRGDYGYT
cdr3_length: 12; clone_size: .; v_call: TRBV6-1; cdr3_aa: ASRGSYSGETQY
cdr3_length: 10; clone_size: .; v_call: TRBV29-1; cdr3_aa: CVEGDNPPQH
cdr3_length: 13; clone_size: few; v_call: TRBV9; cdr3_aa: ASSVEGLKGEKLF
cdr3_length: 16; clone_size: .; v_call: TRBV12-3/TRBV12-4; cdr3_aa: ARSSMGQGLSPYYEQY
cdr3_length: 15; clone_size: many; v_call: TRBV24-1; cdr3_aa: ATSDPRQGATKNIQY
cdr3_length: 13; clone_size: .; v_call: TRBV20-1; cdr3_aa: GAPSGGRAAYEHY
cdr3_length: 12; clone_size: .; v_call: TRBV29-1; cdr3_aa: SMAGTESSYEQY
cdr3_length: 12; clone_size: .; v_call: TRBV30; cdr3_aa: AWGWQGRTQPQH
cdr3_length: 12; clone_size: .; v_call: TRBV6-1; cdr3_aa: AKSDAADGYEQY
cdr3_length: 11; clone_size: .; v_call: TRBV29-1; cdr3_aa: SVEGTGGETQY
cdr3_length: 14; clone_size: .; v_call: TRBV4-1; cdr3_aa: ASSQLGTGSYNQQF
cdr3_length: 13; clone_size: once; v_call: TRBV29-1; cdr3_aa: GVGSSAANTGELF
cdr3_length: 14; clone_size: once; v_call: TRBV11-3; cdr3_aa: ASSLDPGGLYNEQF
cdr3_length: 12; clone_size: many; v_call: TRBV11-2; cdr3_aa: ASRKPGLAYEQY
cdr3_length: 14; clone_size: medium-sized; v_call: TRBV6-2/TRBV6-3; cdr3_aa: ASSSTSGRLGETQY
cdr3_length: 13; clone_size: .; v_call: TRBV6-2/TRBV6-3; cdr3_aa: ASPATSGRYYEQF
cdr3_length: 8; clone_size: many; v_call: TRBV6-1; cdr3_aa: ASSYNEQF
cdr3_length: 15; clone_size: .; v_call: TRBV6-4; cdr3_aa: ASSDSPRWHSYNEQF
cdr3_length: 13; clone_size: few; v_call: TRBV11-2; cdr3_aa: ASSLGTRSTEEQY
cdr3_length: 13; clone_size: .; v_call: TRBV4-2; cdr3_aa: ASSQYMGRGRGYI
cdr3_length: 15; clone_size: .; v_call: TRBV5-1; cdr3_aa: ASSLGGKGTAKNIQY
cdr3_length: 13; clone_size: few; v_call: TRBV12-3/TRBV12-4; cdr3_aa: ASSLGRGPTGELF
cdr3_length: 14; clone_size: once; v_call: TRBV6-6; cdr3_aa: AGRKGTSGRMDTQY
cdr3_length: 14; clone_size: .; v_call: TRBV6-1; cdr3_aa: ASSGPGLAVTGELF
cdr3_length: 14; clone_size: .; v_call: TRBV12-3/TRBV12-4; cdr3_aa: ASSRTSGSLYNEQF
cdr3_length: 13; clone_size: medium-sized; v_call: TRBV11-1; cdr3_aa: ASSLSQDNDYGYT
cdr3_length: 13; clone_size: many; v_call: TRBV4-1; cdr3_aa: ASSLVQGANSPLH
cdr3_length: 13; clone_size: .; v_call: TRBV11-2; cdr3_aa: ASNLSGEATYEQY
cdr3_length: 13; clone_size: .; v_call: TRBV10-3; cdr3_aa: AISESGSAYDEQY
cdr3_length: 17; clone_size: few; v_call: TRBV5-4; cdr3_aa: ASSLGLGGGPQGGQGYT
cdr3_length: 13; clone_size: medium-sized; v_call: TRBV10-2; cdr3_aa: ASSEQPYSNQPQH
cdr3_length: 10; clone_size: .; v_call: TRBV4-1; cdr3_aa: ASSQNDLNPD
cdr3_length: 12; clone_size: .; v_call: TRBV4-1; cdr3_aa: ASSKGNRNCGYT
cdr3_length: 9; clone_size: .; v_call: TRBV4-1; cdr3_aa: ASSQWDTIY
cdr3_length: 13; clone_size: many; v_call: TRBV12-3/TRBV12-4; cdr3_aa: ASSLNRGSNQPQH
cdr3_length: 14; clone_size: many; v_call: TRBV6-2/TRBV6-3; cdr3_aa: ASSPRTSGRANEQF
cdr3_length: 11; clone_size: .; v_call: TRBV28; cdr3_aa: PSSLGTSGEQF
cdr3_length: 15; clone_size: many; v_call: TRBV11-1; cdr3_aa: TSSFPWTSGTKNIQY
cdr3_length: 11; clone_size: few; v_call: TRBV5-5; cdr3_aa: ASSRDLGDIQY
cdr3_length: 12; clone_size: .; v_call: TRBV4-3; cdr3_aa: ASSQRAFTYTQY
cdr3_length: 14; clone_size: .; v_call: TRBV7-9; cdr3_aa: ASSSVLQGWTGKLF